The present entry profiles one T cell receptor beta chain with its context. CDR1 is MGHRA, CDR2 YSYEKL, per germline. This CDR3 comprises 16 residues. J gave up 3 bases and V 3 bases, and 9 bases lay outside the gene matches. The sample originates from a study of blood T cell repertoires in COVID-19. Study summary: The samples span acute and convalescent COVID-19 from the United States, Italy and Spain. Sample material is recorded as cDNA or gDNA derived from T cells, B-cell-depleted T cells, or PBMCs.

Per the study methods: Reference gene primer amplification yielded estimated nucleated cell counts. Sequenced by immunoSEQ multiplex PCR; TCRdb stores in-frame clones only, minus some. Clone size and the V and J calls come from that table; the DNA yielded D and trimming. Of about 260,000 clones listed, around 86% are singletons. The sample was peripheral blood. This receptor was taken from a man aged 40-49 years with active or convalescent COVID-19. V is TRBV4-1 and J is TRBJ2-3, with 7 bases fitting TRBD2. The CDR3 spells CASSHLGGGTTDTQYF. CDR3 nucleotide sequence: TGCGCCAGCAGCCACCTGGGCGGGGGAACAACAGATACGCAGTATTTT.